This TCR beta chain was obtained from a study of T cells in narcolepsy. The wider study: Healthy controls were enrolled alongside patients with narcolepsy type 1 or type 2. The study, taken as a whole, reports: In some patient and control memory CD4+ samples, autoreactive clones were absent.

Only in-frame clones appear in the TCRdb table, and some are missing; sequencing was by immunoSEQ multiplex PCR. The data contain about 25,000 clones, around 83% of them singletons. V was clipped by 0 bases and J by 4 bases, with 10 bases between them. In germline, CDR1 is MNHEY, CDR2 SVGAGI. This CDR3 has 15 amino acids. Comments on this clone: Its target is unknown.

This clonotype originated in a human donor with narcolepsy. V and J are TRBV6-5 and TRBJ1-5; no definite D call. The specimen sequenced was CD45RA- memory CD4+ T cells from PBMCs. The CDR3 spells CASSYSSSPNQPQHF. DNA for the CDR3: TGTGCCAGCAGTTACTCGAGCAGCCCAAATCAGCCCCAGCATTTT.